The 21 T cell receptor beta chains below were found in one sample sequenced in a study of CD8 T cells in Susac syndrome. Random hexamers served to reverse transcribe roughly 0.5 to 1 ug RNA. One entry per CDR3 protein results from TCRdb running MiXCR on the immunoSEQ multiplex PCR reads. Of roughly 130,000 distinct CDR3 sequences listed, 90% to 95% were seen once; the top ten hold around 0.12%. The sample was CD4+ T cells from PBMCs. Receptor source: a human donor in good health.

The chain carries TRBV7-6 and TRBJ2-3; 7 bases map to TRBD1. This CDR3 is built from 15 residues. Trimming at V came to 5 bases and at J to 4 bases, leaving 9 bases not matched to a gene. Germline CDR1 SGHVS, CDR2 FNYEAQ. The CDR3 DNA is TGTGCCAGCAGCCCACAGGGGAGTATCGCAGATACGCAGTATTTT. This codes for CASSPQGSIADTQYF.

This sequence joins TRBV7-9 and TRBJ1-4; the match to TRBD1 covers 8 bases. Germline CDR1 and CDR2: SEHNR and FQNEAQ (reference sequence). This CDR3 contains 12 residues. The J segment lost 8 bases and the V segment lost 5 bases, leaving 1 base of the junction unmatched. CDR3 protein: CASSDRGEKLFF. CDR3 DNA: TGTGCCAGCAGCGACAGGGGAGAAAAACTGTTTTTT.

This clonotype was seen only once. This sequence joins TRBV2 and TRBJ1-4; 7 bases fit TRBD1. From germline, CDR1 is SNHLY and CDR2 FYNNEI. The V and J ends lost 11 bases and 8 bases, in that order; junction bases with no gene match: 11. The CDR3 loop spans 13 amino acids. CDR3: CAGAGTVGEKLFF. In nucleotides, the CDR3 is TGTGCCGGAGCCGGGACAGTAGGAGAAAAACTGTTTTTT.

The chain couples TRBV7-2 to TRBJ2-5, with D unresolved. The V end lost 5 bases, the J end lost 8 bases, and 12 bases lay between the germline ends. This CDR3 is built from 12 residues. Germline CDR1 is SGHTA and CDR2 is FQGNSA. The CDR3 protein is CASSPPGPTQYF. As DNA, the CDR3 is TGTGCCAGCAGCCCCCCGGGCCCAACCCAGTACTTC. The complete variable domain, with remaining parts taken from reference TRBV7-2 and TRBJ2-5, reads GAGVSQSPSNKVTEKGKDVELRCDPISGHTALYWYRQSLGQGLEFLIYFQGNSAPDKSGLPSDRFSAERTGGSVSTLTIQRTQQEDSAVYLCASSPPGPTQYFGPGTRLLVL.

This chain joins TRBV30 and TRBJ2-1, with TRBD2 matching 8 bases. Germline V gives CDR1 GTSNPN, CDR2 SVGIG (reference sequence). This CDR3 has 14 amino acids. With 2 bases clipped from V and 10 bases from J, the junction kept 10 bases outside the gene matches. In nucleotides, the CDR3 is TGTGCCTGGAGTTGGCGGGAGGCCGGGCGCGAGCAGTTCTTC. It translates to CAWSWREAGREQFF.

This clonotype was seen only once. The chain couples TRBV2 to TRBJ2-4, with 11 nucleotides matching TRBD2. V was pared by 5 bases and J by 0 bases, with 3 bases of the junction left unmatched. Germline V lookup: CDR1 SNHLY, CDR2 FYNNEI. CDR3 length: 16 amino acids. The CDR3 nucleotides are TGTGCCAGCAGTCCGACTAGCGGGGCAGCCAAAAACATTCAGTACTTC. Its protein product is CASSPTSGAAKNIQYF.

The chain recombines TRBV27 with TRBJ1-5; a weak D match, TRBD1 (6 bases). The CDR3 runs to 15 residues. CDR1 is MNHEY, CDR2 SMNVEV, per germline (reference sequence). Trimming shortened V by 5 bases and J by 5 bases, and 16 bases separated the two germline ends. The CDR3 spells CASSAQQGRYQPQHF. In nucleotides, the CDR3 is TGTGCCAGCAGTGCACAACAGGGCCGGTATCAGCCCCAGCATTTT.

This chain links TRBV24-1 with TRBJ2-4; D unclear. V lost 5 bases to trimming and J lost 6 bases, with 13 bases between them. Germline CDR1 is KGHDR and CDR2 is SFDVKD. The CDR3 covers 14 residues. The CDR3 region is CATSAAEKPNIQYF. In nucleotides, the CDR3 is TGTGCCACCAGTGCGGCAGAGAAACCAAACATTCAGTACTTC.

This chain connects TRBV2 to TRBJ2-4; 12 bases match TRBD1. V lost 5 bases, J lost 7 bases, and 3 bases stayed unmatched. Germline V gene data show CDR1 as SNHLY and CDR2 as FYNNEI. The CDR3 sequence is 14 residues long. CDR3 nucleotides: TGTGCCAGCAGTAGGGGGACAGGGGGCAACATTCAGTACTTC. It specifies CASSRGTGGNIQYF.

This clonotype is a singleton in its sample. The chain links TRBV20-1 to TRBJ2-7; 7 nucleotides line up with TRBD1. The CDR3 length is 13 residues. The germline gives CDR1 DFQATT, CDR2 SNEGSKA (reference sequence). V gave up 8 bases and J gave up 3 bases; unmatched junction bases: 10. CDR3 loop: CSPKTGLVYEQYF. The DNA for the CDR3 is TGCAGTCCGAAGACAGGGCTTGTCTACGAGCAGTACTTC.

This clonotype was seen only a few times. CDR3 bases: TGTGCCACCAGTGATTTACAGGGGGGGTCTGGGGCCAACGTCCTGACTTTC. This gives the protein CATSDLQGGSGANVLTF. The chain couples TRBV24-1 to TRBJ2-6; possibly TRBD1 for D (8 bases). The CDR3 runs to 17 residues. V dropped 1 base and J dropped 1 base, with 10 bases sitting between them. Germline V gives CDR1 KGHDR, CDR2 SFDVKD.

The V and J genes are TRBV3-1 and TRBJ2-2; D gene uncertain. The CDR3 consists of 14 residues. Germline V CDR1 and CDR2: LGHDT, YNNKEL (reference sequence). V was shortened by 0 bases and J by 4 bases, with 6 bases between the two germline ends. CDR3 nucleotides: TGTGCCAGCAGCCAAGACGGTAGCACCGGGGAGCTGTTTTTT. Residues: CASSQDGSTGELFF.

In DNA, the CDR3 is TGTGCCAGTAGCTTAGACAGCATCACCGGGGAGCTGTTTTTT. It yields the protein CASSLDSITGELFF. V and J are TRBV19 and TRBJ2-2, with D possibly TRBD1 on 5 matching bases. Germline values: CDR1 LNHDA, CDR2 SQIVND (reference sequence). CDR3 size: 14 residues. Trimming shortened V by 6 bases and J by 4 bases, and 12 bases separated the two germline ends.

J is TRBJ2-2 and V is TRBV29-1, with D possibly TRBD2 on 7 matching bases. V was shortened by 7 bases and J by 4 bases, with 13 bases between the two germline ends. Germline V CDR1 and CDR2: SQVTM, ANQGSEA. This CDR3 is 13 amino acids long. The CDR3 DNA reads TGCAGCGCTCGAGGGGGGGGCACCGGGGAGCTGTTTTTT. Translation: CSARGGGTGELFF.

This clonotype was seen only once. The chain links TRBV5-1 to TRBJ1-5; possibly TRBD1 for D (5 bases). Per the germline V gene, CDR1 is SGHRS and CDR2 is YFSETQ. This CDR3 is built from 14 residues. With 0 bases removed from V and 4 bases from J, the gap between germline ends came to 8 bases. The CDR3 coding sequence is TGCGCCAGCAGCTTGGATGGGGGGAATCAGCCCCAGCATTTT. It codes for CASSLDGGNQPQHF.

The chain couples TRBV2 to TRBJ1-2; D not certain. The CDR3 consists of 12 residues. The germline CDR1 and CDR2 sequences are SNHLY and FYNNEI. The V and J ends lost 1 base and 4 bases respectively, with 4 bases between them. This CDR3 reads CASSEGRYGYTF. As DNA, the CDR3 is TGTGCCAGCAGTGAAGGACGCTATGGCTACACCTTC.

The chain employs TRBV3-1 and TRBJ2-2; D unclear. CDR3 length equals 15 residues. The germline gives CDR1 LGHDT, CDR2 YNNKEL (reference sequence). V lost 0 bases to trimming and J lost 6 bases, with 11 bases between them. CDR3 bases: TGTGCCAGCAGCCAAGATCCTAGGATGGCCGGGGAGCTGTTTTTT. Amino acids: CASSQDPRMAGELFF.

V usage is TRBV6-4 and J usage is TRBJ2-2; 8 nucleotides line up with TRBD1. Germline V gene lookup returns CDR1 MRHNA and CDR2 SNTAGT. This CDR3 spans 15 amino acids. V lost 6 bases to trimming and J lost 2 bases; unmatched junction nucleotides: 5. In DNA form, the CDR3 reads TGTGCCAGCAGCGCAGGGGGCGGAAACACCGGGGAGCTGTTTTTT. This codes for CASSAGGGNTGELFF.

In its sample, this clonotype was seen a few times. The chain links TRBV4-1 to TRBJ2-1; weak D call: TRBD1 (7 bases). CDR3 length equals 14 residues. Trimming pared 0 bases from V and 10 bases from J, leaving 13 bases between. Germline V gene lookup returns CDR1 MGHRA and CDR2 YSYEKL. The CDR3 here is CASSQDGGGKEQFF. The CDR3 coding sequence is TGCGCCAGCAGCCAAGATGGAGGGGGCAAGGAGCAGTTCTTC.

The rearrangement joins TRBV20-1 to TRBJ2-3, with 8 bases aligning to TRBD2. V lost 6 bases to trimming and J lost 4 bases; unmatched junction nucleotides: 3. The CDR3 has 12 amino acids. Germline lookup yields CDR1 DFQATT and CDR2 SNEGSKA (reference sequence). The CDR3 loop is CSAGGAPDTQYF. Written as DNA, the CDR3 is TGCAGTGCCGGGGGGGCCCCAGATACGCAGTATTTT.

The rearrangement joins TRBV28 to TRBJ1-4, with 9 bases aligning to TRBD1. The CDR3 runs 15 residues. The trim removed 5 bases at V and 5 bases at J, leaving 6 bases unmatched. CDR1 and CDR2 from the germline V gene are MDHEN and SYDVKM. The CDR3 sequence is CASSSLDRGNEKLFF. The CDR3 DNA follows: TGTGCCAGCAGTAGCCTGGACAGGGGAAATGAAAAACTGTTTTTT.